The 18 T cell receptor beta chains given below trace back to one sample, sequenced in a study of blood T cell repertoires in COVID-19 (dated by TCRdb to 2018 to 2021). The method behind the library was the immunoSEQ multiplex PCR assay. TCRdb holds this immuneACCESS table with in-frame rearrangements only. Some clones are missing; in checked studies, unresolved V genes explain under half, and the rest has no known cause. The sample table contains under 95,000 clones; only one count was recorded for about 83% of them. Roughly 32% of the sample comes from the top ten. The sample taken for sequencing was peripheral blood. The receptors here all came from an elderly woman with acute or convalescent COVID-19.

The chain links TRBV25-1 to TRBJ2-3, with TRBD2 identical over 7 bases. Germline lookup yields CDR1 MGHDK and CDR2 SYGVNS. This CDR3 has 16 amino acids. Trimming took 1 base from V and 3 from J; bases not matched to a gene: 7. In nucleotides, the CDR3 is TGTGCCAGCAGTGAATTAAGGACTAGAGGGACAGATACGCAGTATTTT. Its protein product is CASSELRTRGTDTQYF.

CDR3 region: CASSLTLFGTGGIDTQYF. The CDR3 region has the DNA TGTGCCAGCAGCTTAACGCTTTTCGGGACAGGGGGCATAGATACGCAGTATTTT. The genes are TRBV7-3 and TRBJ2-3; 12 bases line up with TRBD1. Losses at the gene ends were 0 bases for V and 5 bases for J; bases not matched to a gene: 9. Germline V lookup: CDR1 SGHTA, CDR2 FQGTGA. This CDR3 comprises 18 residues.

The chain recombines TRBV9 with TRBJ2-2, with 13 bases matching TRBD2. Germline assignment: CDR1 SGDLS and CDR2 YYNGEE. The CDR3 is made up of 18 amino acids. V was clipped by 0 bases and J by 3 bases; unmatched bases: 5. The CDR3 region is CASSVGLAGGPYTGELFF. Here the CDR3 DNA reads TGTGCCAGCAGCGTAGGACTAGCGGGAGGCCCGTACACCGGGGAGCTGTTTTTT.

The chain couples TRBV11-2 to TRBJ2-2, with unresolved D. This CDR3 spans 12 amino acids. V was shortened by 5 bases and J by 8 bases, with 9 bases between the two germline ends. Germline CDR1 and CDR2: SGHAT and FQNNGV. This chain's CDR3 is CASSPQLGELFF. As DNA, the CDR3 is TGTGCCAGCAGCCCCCAACTGGGGGAGCTGTTTTTT.

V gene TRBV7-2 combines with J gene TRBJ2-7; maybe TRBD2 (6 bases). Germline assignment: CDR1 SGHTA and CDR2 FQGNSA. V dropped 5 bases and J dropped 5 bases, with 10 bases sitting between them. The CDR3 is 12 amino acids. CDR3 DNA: TGTGCCAGCAGCACCGGGAGCGACGAGCAGTACTTC. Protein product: CASSTGSDEQYF.

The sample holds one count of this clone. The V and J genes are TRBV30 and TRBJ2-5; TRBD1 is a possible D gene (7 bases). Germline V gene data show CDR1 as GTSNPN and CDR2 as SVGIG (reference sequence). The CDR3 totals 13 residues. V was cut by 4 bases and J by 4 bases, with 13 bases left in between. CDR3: CAWNAGQIETQYF. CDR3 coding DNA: TGTGCCTGGAACGCGGGACAGATAGAGACCCAGTACTTC.

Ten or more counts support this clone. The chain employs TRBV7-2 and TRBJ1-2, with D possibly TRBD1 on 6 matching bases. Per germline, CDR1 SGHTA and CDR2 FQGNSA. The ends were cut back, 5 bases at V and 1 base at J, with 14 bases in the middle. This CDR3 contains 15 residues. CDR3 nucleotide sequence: TGTGCCAGCAGCCCTCGGGACATTATTAACTATGGCTACACCTTC. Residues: CASSPRDIINYGYTF.

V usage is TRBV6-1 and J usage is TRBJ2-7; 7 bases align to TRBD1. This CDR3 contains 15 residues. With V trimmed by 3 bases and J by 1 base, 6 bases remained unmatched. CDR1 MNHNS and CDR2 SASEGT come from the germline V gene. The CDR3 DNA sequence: TGTGCCAGCAGTGATTTGACAGGGCTTTCCTACGAGCAGTACTTC. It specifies CASSDLTGLSYEQYF.

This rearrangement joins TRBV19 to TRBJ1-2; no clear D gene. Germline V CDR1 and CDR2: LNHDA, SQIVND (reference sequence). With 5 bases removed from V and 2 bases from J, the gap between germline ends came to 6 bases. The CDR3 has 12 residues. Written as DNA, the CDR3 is TGTGCCAGTAGTCCACAGAACTATGGCTACACCTTC. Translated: CASSPQNYGYTF.

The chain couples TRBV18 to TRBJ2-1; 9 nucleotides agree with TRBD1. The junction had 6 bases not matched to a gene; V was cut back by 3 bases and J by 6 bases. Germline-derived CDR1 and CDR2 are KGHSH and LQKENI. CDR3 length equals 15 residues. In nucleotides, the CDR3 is TGTGCCAGCTCACCCGGGACAGGGATGGCCAATGAGCAGTTCTTC. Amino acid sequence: CASSPGTGMANEQFF.

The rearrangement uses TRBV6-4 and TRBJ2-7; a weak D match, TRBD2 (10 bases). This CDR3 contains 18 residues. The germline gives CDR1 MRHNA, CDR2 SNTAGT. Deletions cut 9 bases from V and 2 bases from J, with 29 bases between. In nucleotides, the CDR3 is TGTGCCAGTTTTCCATCCGGGACAGGGACTAGCGAGCCCTACGAGCAGTACTTC. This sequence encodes CASFPSGTGTSEPYEQYF.

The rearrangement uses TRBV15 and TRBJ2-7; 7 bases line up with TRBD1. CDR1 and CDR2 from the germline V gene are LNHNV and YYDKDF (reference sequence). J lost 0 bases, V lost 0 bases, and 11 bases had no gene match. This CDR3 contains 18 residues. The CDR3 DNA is TGTGCCACCAGCAGAGAATACGCCCAAGGGGGCGTCTCCTACGAGCAGTACTTC. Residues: CATSREYAQGGVSYEQYF.

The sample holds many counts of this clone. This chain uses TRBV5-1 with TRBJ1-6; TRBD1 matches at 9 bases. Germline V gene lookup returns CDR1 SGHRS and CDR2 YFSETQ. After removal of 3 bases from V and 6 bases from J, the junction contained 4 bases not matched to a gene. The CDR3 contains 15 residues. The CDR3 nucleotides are TGCGCCAGCAGCTCGACAGGGGGAAGTAATTCACCCCTCCACTTT. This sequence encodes CASSSTGGSNSPLHF.

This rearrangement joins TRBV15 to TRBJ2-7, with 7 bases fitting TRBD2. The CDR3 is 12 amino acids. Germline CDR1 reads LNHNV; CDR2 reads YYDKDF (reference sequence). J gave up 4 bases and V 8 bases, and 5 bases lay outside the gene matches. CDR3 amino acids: CATGRARYEQYF. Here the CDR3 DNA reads TGTGCCACCGGGAGGGCCCGATACGAGCAGTACTTC.

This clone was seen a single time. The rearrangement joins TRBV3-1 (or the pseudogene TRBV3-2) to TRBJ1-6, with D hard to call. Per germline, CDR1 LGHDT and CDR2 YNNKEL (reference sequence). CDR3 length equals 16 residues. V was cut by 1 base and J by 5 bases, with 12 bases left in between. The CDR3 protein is CASSQGGSGNNSPLHF. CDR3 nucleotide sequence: TGTGCCAGCAGCCAAGGAGGCAGTGGTAATAATTCACCCCTCCACTTT.

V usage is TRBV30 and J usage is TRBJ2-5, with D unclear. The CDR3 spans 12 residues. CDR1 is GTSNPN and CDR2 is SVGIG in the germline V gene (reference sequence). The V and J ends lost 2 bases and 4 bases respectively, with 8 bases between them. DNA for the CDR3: TGTGCCTGGAGTCTTACAGCAGAGACCCAGTACTTC. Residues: CAWSLTAETQYF.

The CDR3 sequence is CASSQDRANEKLFF. The CDR3 DNA follows: TGCGCCAGCAGCCAAGACAGGGCTAATGAAAAACTGTTTTTT. The chain recombines TRBV4-1 with TRBJ1-4, with D possibly matching TRBD1 (5 bases). The CDR3 length is 14 residues. Per germline, CDR1 MGHRA and CDR2 YSYEKL. Trimming stripped 0 bases from V and 3 bases from J, with 5 bases between.

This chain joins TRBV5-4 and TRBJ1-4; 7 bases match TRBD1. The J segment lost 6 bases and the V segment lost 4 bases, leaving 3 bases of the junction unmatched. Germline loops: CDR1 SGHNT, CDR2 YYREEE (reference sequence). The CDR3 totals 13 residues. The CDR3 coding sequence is TGTGCCAGCAGCGAGGGACAGCATGAAAAACTGTTTTTT. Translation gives CASSEGQHEKLFF.